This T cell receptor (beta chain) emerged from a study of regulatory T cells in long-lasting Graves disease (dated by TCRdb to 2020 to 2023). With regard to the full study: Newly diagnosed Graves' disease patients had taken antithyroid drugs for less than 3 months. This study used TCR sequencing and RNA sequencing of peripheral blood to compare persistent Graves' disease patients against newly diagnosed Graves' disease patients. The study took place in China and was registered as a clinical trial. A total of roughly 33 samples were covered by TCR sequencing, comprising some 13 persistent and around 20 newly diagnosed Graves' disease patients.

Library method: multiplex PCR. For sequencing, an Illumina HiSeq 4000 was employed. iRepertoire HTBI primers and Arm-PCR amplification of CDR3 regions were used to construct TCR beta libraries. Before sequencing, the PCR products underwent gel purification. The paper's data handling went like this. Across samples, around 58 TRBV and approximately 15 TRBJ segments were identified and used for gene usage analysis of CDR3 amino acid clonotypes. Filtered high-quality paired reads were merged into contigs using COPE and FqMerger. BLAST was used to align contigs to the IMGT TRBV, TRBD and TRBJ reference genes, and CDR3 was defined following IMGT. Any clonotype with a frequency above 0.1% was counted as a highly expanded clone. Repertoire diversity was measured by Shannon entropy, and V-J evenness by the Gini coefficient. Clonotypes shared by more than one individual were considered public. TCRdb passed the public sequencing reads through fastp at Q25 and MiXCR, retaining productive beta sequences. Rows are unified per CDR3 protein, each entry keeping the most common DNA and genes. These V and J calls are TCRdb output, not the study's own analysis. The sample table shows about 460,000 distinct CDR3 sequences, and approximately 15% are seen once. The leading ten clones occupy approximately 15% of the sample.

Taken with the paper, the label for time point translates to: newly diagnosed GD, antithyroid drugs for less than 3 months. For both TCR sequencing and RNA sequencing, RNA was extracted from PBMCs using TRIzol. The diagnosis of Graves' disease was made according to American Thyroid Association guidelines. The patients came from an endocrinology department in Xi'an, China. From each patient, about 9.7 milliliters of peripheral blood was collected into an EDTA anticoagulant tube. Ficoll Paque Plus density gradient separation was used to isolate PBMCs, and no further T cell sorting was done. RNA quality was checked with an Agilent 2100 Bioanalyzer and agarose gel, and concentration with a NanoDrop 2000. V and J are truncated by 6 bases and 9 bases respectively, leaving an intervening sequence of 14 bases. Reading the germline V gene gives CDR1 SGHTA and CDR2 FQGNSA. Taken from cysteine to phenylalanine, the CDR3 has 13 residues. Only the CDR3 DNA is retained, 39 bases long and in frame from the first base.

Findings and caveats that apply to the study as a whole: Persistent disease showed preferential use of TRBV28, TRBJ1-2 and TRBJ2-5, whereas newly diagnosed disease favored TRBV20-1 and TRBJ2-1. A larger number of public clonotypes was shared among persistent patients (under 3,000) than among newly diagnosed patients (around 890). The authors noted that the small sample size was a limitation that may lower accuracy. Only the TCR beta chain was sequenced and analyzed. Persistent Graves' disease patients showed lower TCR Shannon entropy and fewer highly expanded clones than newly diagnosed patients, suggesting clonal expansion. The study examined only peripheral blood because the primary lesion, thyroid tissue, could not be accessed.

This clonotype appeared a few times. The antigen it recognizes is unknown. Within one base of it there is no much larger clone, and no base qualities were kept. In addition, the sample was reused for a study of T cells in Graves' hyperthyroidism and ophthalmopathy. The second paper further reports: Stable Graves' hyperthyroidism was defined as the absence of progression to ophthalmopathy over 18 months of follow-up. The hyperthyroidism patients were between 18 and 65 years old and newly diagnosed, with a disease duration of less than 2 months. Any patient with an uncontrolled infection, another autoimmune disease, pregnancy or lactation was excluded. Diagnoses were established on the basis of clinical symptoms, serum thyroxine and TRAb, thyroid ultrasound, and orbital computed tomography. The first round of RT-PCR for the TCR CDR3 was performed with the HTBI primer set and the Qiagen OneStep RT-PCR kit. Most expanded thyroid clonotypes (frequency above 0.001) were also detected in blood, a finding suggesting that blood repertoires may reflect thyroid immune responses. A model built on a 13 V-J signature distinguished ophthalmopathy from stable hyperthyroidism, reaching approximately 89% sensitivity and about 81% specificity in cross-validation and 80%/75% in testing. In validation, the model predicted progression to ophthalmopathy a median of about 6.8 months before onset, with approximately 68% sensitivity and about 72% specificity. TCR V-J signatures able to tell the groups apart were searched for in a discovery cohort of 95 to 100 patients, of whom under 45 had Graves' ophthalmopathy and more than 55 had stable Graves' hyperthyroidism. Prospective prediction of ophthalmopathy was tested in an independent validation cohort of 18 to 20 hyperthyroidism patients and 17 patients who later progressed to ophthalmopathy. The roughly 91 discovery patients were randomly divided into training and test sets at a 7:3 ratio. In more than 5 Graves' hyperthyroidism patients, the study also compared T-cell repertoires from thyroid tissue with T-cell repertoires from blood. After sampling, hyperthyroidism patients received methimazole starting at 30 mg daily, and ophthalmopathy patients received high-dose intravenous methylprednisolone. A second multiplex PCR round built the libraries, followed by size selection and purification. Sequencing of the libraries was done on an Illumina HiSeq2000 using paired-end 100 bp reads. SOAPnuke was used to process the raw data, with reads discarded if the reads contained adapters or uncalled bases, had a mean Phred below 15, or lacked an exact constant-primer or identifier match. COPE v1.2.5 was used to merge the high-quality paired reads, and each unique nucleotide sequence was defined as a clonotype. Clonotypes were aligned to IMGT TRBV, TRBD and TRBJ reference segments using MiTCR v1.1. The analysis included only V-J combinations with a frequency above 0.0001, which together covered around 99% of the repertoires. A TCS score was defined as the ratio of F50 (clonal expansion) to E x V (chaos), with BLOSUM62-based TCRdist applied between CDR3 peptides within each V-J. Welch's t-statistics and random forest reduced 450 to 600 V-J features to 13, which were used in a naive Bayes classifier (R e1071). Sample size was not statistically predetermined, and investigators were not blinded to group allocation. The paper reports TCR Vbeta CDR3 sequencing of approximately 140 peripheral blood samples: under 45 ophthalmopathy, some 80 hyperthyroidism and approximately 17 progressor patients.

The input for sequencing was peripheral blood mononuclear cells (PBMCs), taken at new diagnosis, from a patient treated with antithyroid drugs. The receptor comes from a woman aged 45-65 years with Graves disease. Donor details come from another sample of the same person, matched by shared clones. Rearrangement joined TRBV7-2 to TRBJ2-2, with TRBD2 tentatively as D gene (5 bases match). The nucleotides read TGTGCCAGCAGGTCTAGCTCGGCCCGGGAGCTGTTTTTT. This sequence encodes CASRSSSARELFF.